This entry lists 13 T cell receptor beta chains sequenced from one sample in a study of blood T cell repertoires in COVID-19. Some clones are missing from TCRdb's copy, which holds only in-frame ones; the method was immunoSEQ multiplex PCR. The table records roughly 68,000 clones, more than 75% of them present only once. Sequences were obtained from peripheral blood. These TCRs come from a man in his fifties or sixties with active COVID-19.

The chain has TRBV6-2 or TRBV6-3 and TRBJ2-1, with 8 nucleotides matching TRBD2. The CDR3 is made up of 14 amino acids. From germline, CDR1 is MNHEY and CDR2 SVGEGT. Trimming removed 4 bases from V and 2 bases from J; junction bases left unmatched: 1. The CDR3 region has the DNA TGTGCCAGCAGTTTAGCGGGACCCTACAATGAGCAGTTCTTC. Protein product: CASSLAGPYNEQFF.

This chain joins TRBV27 and TRBJ1-1, with D perhaps matching TRBD1 (6 bases). Trimming cost V 2 bases and J 8 bases, with 15 bases left between them. CDR1 is MNHEY and CDR2 is SMNVEV in the germline V gene (reference sequence). The CDR3 has 14 amino acids. The CDR3 sequence is CASSLIRTASEAFF. The CDR3 DNA sequence: TGTGCCAGCAGTTTAATTAGGACAGCAAGCGAAGCTTTCTTT.

The rearrangement joins TRBV19 to TRBJ2-7; weak D call: TRBD1 (5 bases). Germline CDR1 and CDR2: LNHDA and SQIVND (reference sequence). V lost 5 bases to trimming and J lost 7 bases, with 9 bases between them. The CDR3 length is 11 residues. In DNA form, the CDR3 reads TGTGCCAGTAGTGCTCCAGGGGAGCAGTACTTC. This translates into CASSAPGEQYF.

The V and J genes are TRBV6-2 or TRBV6-3 and TRBJ1-5; TRBD1 matches 9 bases. V shed 2 bases and J 7 bases; nucleotides not matched to a gene: 12. CDR3 length: 17 residues. The germline V gene has CDR1 MNHEY and CDR2 SVGEGT. The CDR3 nucleotides read TGTGCCAGCAGTTACACCCCCCCCGGACAGGGGTGGCAGCCCCAGCATTTT. Its protein is CASSYTPPGQGWQPQHF.

This sequence joins TRBV7-2 and TRBJ2-1; D unresolved. Trimming left V 1 base short and J 7 bases short, with 8 bases between. Germline V gene lookup returns CDR1 SGHTA and CDR2 FQGNSA. The CDR3 extends over 13 amino acids. CDR3 region: CASSLGALNEQFF. The CDR3 bases are TGTGCCAGCAGCTTAGGTGCACTGAATGAGCAGTTCTTC.

V gene TRBV28 combines with J gene TRBJ2-6; 11 nucleotides align to TRBD1. V lost 7 bases, J lost 0 bases, and 5 bases stayed unmatched. The germline CDR1 and CDR2 sequences are MDHEN and SYDVKM. The CDR3 consists of 17 residues. CDR3 sequence reads: CASISGTGGSGANVLTF. The CDR3 nucleotides are TGTGCCAGCATCTCCGGGACAGGGGGCTCTGGGGCCAACGTCCTGACTTTC.

The chain is built from TRBV25-1 and TRBJ1-1; D is unclear. The CDR3 is made up of 14 amino acids. V lost 7 bases and J lost 1, with 13 bases in between. The germline CDR1 and CDR2 sequences are MGHDK and SYGVNS. This CDR3 is CASTRGSGNTEAFF. The DNA of the CDR3 is TGTGCCAGCACCCGAGGGTCCGGGAACACTGAAGCTTTCTTT.

This clone occurred a few times. The V call is TRBV7-8, the J call TRBJ2-2; D possibly corresponds to TRBD2 (6 bases). Trimming took 1 base from V and 5 from J, leaving 14 bases between them. CDR1 SGHVS and CDR2 FQNEAQ come from the germline V gene. This CDR3 is built from 16 residues. The CDR3 nucleotides are TGTGCCAGCAGCTTAGTCGGGGGAGCTGGGACCGGGGAGCTGTTTTTT. Translated, it gives CASSLVGGAGTGELFF. Based on the CDR3 plus reference TRBV7-8 and TRBJ2-2, the full variable domain is GAGVSQSPRYKVAKRGQDVALRCDPISGHVSLFWYQQALGQGPEFLTYFQNEAQLDKSGLPSDRFFAERPEGSVSTLKIQRTQQEDSAVYLCASSLVGGAGTGELFFGEGSRLTVL.

The J gene is TRBJ2-5, the V gene TRBV30; 12 bases are shared with TRBD1. Germline V lookup: CDR1 GTSNPN, CDR2 SVGIG (reference sequence). The CDR3 loop spans 16 amino acids. With V trimmed by 7 bases and J by 5 bases, 14 bases remained unmatched. The CDR3 protein is CASNNVRDRGLETQYF. In nucleotides, the CDR3 is TGTGCCTCTAACAATGTCCGGGACAGGGGGCTGGAGACCCAGTACTTC.

This chain uses TRBV7-3 with TRBJ2-7, with 11 bases identical to TRBD1. This CDR3 spans 15 amino acids. CDR1 is SGHTA and CDR2 is FQGTGA in the germline V gene. V gave up 3 bases and J gave up 5 bases; unmatched junction bases: 6. The CDR3 reads CASSFRTGGTNEQYF. The CDR3 region has the DNA TGTGCCAGCAGCTTCCGGACAGGGGGCACAAACGAGCAGTACTTC.

The rearrangement links TRBV7-2 to TRBJ1-4; 9 positions match TRBD1. The V gene's germline CDR1 is SGHTA and CDR2 FQGNSA. CDR3 length: 14 amino acids. After removal of 5 bases from V and 7 bases from J, the junction contained 5 bases not matched to a gene. CDR3 coding DNA: TGTGCCAGCAGCCACAGGGGGCCGGGTGAAAAACTGTTTTTT. It translates to CASSHRGPGEKLFF.

This chain joins TRBV6-2 or TRBV6-3 and TRBJ1-4; D is possibly TRBD1 (5 bases). V was shortened by 4 bases and J by 10 bases, with 22 bases between the two germline ends. The germline CDR1 and CDR2 sequences are MNHEY and SVGEGT. The CDR3 is 16 residues long. The CDR3 DNA reads as TGTGCCAGCAGTTCAAACTTTAGGGGTGGCGGCGGAAAACTGTTTTTT. This codes for CASSSNFRGGGGKLFF.

This chain's CDR3 is CASSDRKTNSPLHF. The CDR3 DNA follows: TGTGCCAGCAGCGACAGAAAGACCAATTCACCCCTCCACTTT. The V and J genes are TRBV7-2 and TRBJ1-6, with D tentatively TRBD1 (5 bases). Germline CDR1 and CDR2: SGHTA and FQGNSA. V gave up 5 bases and J gave up 7 bases, with 12 bases separating them. This CDR3 has 14 residues.